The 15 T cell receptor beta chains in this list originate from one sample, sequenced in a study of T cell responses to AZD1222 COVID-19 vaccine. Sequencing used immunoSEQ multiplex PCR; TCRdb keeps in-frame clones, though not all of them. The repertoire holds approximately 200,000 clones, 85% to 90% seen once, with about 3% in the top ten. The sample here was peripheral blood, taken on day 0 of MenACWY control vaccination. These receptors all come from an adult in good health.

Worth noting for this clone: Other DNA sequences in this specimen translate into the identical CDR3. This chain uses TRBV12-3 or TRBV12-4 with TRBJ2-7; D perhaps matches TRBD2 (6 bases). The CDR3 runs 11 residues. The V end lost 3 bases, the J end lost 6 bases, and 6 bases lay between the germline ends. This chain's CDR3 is CASSLGGEQYF. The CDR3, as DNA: TGTGCCAGCAGTTTGGGGGGCGAGCAGTACTTC.

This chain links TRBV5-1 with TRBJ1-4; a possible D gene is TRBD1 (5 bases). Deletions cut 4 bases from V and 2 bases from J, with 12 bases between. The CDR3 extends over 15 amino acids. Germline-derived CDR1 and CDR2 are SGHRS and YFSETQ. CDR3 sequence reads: CASSPRAGTNEKLFF. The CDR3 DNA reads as TGCGCCAGCAGCCCCAGGGCGGGGACTAATGAAAAACTGTTTTTT.

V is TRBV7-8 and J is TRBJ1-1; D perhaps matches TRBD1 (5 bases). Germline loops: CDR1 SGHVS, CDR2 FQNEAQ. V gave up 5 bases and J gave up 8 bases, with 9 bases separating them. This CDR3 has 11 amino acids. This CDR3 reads CASSLWGEAFF. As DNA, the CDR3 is TGTGCCAGCAGCCTGTGGGGGGAAGCTTTCTTT.

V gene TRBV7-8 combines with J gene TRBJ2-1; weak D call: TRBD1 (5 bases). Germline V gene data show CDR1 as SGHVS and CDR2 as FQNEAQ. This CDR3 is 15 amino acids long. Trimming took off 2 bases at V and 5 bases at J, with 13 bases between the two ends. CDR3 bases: TGTGCCAGCAGCTTATATGAGGCAGGGCACAATGAGCAGTTCTTC. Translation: CASSLYEAGHNEQFF.

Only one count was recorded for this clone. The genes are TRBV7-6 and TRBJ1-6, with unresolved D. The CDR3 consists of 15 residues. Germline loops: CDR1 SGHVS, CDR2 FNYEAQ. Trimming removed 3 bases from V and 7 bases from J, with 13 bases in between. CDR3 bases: TGTGCCAGCAGCTTCGGTACGGGCCCCAATTCACCCCTCCACTTT. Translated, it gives CASSFGTGPNSPLHF.

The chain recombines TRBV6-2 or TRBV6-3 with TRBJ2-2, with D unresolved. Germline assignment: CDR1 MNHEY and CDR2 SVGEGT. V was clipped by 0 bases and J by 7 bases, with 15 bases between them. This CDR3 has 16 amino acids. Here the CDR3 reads CASSYSSLPGIGELFF. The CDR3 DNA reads TGTGCCAGCAGTTACTCGAGCCTTCCAGGTATCGGGGAGCTGTTTTTT.

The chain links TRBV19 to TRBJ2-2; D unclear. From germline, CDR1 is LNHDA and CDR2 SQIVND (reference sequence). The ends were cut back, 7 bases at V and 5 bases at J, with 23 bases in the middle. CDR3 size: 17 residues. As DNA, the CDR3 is TGTGCCAGTAACGAAAACCCTCTCCGGGTCGAGACCGGGGAGCTGTTTTTT. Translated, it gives CASNENPLRVETGELFF.

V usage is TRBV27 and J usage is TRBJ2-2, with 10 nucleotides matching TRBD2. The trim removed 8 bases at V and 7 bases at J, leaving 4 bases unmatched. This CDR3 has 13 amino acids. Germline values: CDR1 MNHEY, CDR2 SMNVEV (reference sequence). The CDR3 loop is CASAGLANGELFF. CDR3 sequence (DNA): TGTGCCAGCGCGGGACTAGCGAACGGGGAGCTGTTTTTT.

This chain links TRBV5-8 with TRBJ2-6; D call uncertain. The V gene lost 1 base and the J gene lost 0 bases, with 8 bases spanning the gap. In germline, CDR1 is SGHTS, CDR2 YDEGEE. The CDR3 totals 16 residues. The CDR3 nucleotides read TGTGCCAGCAGCTTGCAAACAATCTCTGGGGCCAACGTCCTGACTTTC. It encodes CASSLQTISGANVLTF.

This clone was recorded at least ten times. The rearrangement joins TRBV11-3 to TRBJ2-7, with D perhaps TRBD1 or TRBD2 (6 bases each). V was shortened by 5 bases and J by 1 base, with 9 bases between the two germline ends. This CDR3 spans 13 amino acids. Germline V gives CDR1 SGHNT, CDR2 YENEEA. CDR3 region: CASSPGASYEQYF. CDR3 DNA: TGTGCCAGCAGCCCGGGGGCGTCCTACGAGCAGTACTTC. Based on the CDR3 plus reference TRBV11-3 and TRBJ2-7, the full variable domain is EAGVVQSPRYKIIEKKQPVAFWCNPISGHNTLYWYLQNLGQGPELLIRYENEEAVDDSQLPKDRFSAERLKGVDSTLKIQPAELGDSAVYLCASSPGASYEQYFGPGTRLTVT.

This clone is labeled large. CDR3 nucleotides: TGTGCCAGGGGACGGAACACCGGGGAGCTGTTTTTT. Protein product: CARGRNTGELFF. V gene TRBV30 combines with J gene TRBJ2-2; D could derive from TRBD1 or TRBD2 (5 bases each). V gave up 8 bases and J gave up 1 base, with 8 bases separating them. This CDR3 comprises 12 residues. The V gene's germline CDR1 is GTSNPN and CDR2 SVGIG (reference sequence).

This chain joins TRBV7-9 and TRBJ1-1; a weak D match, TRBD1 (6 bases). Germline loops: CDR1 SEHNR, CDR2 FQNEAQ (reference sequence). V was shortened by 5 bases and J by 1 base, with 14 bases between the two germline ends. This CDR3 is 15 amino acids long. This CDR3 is CASSPTGGWNTEAFF. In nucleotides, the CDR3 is TGTGCCAGCAGCCCGACGGGGGGCTGGAACACTGAAGCTTTCTTT.

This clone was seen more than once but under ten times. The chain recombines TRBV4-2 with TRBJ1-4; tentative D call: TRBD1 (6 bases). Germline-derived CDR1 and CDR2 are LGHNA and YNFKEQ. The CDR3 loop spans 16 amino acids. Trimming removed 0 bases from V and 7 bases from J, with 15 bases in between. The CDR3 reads CASSQDQARGGEKLFF. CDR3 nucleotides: TGTGCCAGCAGCCAAGATCAAGCCAGGGGTGGTGAAAAACTGTTTTTT.

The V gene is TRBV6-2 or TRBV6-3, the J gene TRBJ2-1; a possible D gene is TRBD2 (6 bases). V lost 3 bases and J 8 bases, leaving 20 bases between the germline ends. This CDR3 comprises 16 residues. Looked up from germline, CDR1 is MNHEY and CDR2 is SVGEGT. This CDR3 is CASSYHPSGEAHEQFF. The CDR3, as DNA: TGTGCCAGCAGTTATCACCCCTCGGGGGAAGCCCATGAGCAGTTCTTC.

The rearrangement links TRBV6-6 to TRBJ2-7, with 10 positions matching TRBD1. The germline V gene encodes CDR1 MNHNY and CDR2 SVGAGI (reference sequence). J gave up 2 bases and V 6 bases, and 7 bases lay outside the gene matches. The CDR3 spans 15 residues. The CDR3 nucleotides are TGTGCCAGCAGACCAGCCGGGACAGGGGCCTACGAGCAGTACTTC. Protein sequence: CASRPAGTGAYEQYF.